Below are 30 T cell receptor beta chains sequenced from a single sample in a study of CD8 T cells in Susac syndrome. RNA amounts of roughly 0.45 to 1 ug underwent reverse transcription with random hexamers. TCRdb analysed the immunoSEQ multiplex PCR reads with MiXCR anew, one entry per CDR3 protein. The sample consists of approximately 130,000 distinct CDR3 sequences, around nine tenths of them appearing once. Sequenced material: CD8+ T cells from PBMCs. The receptors were gathered from a human donor with multiple sclerosis.

The chain is built from TRBV30 and TRBJ1-2; D not resolved. Trimming left V 3 bases short and J 5 bases short, with 13 bases between. CDR1 and CDR2 from the germline V gene are GTSNPN and SVGIG (reference sequence). This CDR3 contains 13 residues. The CDR3 sequence: CAWRPRAEYGYTF. DNA of the CDR3: TGTGCCTGGAGACCCCGGGCGGAGTATGGCTACACCTTC.

A note on this clonotype: Sequence at one end of the junction differs from germline and may be a read error. The rearrangement uses TRBV7-9 and TRBJ1-2; D gene unclear. CDR1 is SEHNR and CDR2 is FQNEAQ in the germline V gene (reference sequence). CDR3 length: 12 residues. The CDR3 bases are TGTGCCAGCAGGTTAGAAAACTATGGCTACACCTTC. It codes for CASRLENYGYTF.

This chain uses TRBV12-3 or TRBV12-4 with TRBJ2-3; D may be TRBD2 (5 bases). The CDR3 length is 15 residues. The V and J ends lost 7 bases and 0 bases respectively, with 14 bases between them. Written as DNA, the CDR3 is TGTGCCAGCACCCTTGACGGGGTTAGCACAGATACGCAGTATTTT. Its protein product is CASTLDGVSTDTQYF.

The CDR3 bases are TGTGCCAGCAGAGGGGGGACTACCTACAATGAGCAGTTCTTC. Translated, it gives CASRGGTTYNEQFF. J is TRBJ2-1 and V is TRBV4-2; D might be TRBD2 (7 bases). This CDR3 contains 14 residues. Germline V gene data show CDR1 as LGHNA and CDR2 as YNFKEQ. The V gene lost 6 bases and the J gene lost 2 bases, with 11 bases spanning the gap.

This chain links TRBV20-1 with TRBJ1-2; 7 bases align to TRBD1. Germline CDR1 reads DFQATT; CDR2 reads SNEGSKA (reference sequence). This CDR3 has 14 amino acids. The junction had 9 bases not matched to a gene; V was cut back by 2 bases and J by 6 bases. For the CDR3, the DNA is TGCAGTGCTAGATACGCCGGGACAGCTAATGGCTACACCTTC. Translated: CSARYAGTANGYTF.

The chain links TRBV27 to TRBJ2-1; D assignment may be TRBD1 or TRBD2 (5 bases each). The germline gives CDR1 MNHEY, CDR2 SMNVEV (reference sequence). The V end was cut by 2 bases, the J end by 10 bases, with 18 bases between. This CDR3 is built from 15 residues. Here the CDR3 reads CASSLRDPRAEEQFF. CDR3 coding DNA: TGTGCCAGCAGTTTAAGGGACCCAAGAGCAGAAGAGCAGTTCTTC.

The V and J genes are TRBV11-2 and TRBJ2-5, with TRBD1 matching over 8 bases. Per germline, CDR1 SGHAT and CDR2 FQNNGV. The CDR3 runs 15 residues. After removal of 4 bases from V and 2 bases from J, the junction contained 6 bases not matched to a gene. CDR3 region: CASSSGDRGQETQYF. The CDR3 bases are TGTGCCAGCAGCTCGGGTGACAGGGGTCAAGAGACCCAGTACTTC.

CDR3 protein: CASNNRNQPQHF. The CDR3 DNA sequence: TGTGCCAGCAACAACAGAAATCAGCCCCAGCATTTT. The gene calls are TRBV6-6 and TRBJ1-5; D not resolved. The CDR3 is 12 residues long. Trimming left V 7 bases short and J 4 bases short, with 8 bases between. Germline V gene lookup returns CDR1 MNHNY and CDR2 SVGAGI (reference sequence).

The chain carries TRBV6-5 and TRBJ1-4, with D perhaps TRBD1 (6 bases). Germline values: CDR1 MNHEY, CDR2 SVGAGI. V lost 5 bases and J lost 8, with 18 bases in between. The CDR3 covers 15 residues. CDR3 region: CASSVTGSPTEKLFF. Here the CDR3 DNA reads TGTGCCAGCAGTGTGACAGGAAGTCCTACCGAAAAACTGTTTTTT.

This clonotype was seen just once. This chain connects TRBV19 to TRBJ1-5; D unclear. The CDR3 is made up of 11 amino acids. The germline gives CDR1 LNHDA, CDR2 SQIVND (reference sequence). V dropped 10 bases and J dropped 10 bases, with 14 bases sitting between them. The CDR3 is CATSTGKPQHF. For the CDR3, the DNA is TGTGCCACCTCAACGGGGAAACCCCAGCATTTT.

The rearrangement links TRBV14 to TRBJ2-1; maybe TRBD2 (5 bases). Germline CDR1 SGHDN, CDR2 FVKESK. CDR3 length equals 13 residues. Trimming took 6 bases from V and 7 from J, leaving 13 bases between them. CDR3 in DNA: TGTGCCAGCAGGCCGGACTGGTATAATGAGCAGTTCTTC. It translates to CASRPDWYNEQFF.

V usage is TRBV28 and J usage is TRBJ2-2; D ambiguous. CDR3 length equals 14 residues. Looked up from germline, CDR1 is MDHEN and CDR2 is SYDVKM. V lost 3 bases and J lost 1, with 6 bases in between. CDR3 residues: CASSFKRNTGELFF. The CDR3 DNA sequence: TGTGCCAGCAGTTTTAAGAGGAACACCGGGGAGCTGTTTTTT.

The chain uses TRBV4-1 and TRBJ2-7; 7 nucleotides align to TRBD2. Germline CDR1 is MGHRA and CDR2 is YSYEKL. The CDR3 spans 15 residues. The V and J ends lost 0 bases and 4 bases, in that order; junction bases with no gene match: 6. In DNA, the CDR3 is TGCGCCAGCAGCCAAGATGTGGCGGGAGTATACGAGCAGTACTTC. Its translation: CASSQDVAGVYEQYF.

This chain joins TRBV7-6 and TRBJ2-2; TRBD2 aligns across 9 bases. Per the germline V gene, CDR1 is SGHVS and CDR2 is FNYEAQ. The V segment lost 3 bases and the J segment 4 bases; nucleotides outside the gene matches: 3. This CDR3 region has 15 residues. The CDR3: CASSFSGGPTGELFF. The CDR3 DNA follows: TGTGCCAGCAGCTTTAGCGGGGGACCCACCGGGGAGCTGTTTTTT.

The chain recombines TRBV7-9 with TRBJ2-1; 7 positions match TRBD2. This CDR3 contains 16 residues. V gave up 4 bases and J gave up 2 bases; unmatched junction bases: 8. CDR1 and CDR2 (germline): SEHNR, FQNEAQ (reference sequence). The CDR3, as DNA: TGTGCCAGCAGCTCGGGAGCTAGCGGCCCCTACAATGAGCAGTTCTTC. Its translation is CASSSGASGPYNEQFF. The full variable domain, with the rest looked up from reference TRBV7-9 and TRBJ2-1, is DTGVSQNPRHKITKRGQNVTFRCDPISEHNRLYWYRQTLGQGPEFLTYFQNEAQLEKSRLLSDRFSAERPKGSFSTLEIQRTEQGDSAMYLCASSSGASGPYNEQFFGPGTRLTVL.

V usage is TRBV6-5 and J usage is TRBJ2-7; TRBD1 is a possible D gene (6 bases). Trimming cost V 4 bases and J 3 bases, with 10 bases left between them. Germline CDR1 and CDR2: MNHEY and SVGAGI. The CDR3 totals 13 residues. The CDR3 region has the DNA TGTGCCAGCAGTTCCTGGACAGACTACGAGCAGTACTTC. This gives the protein CASSSWTDYEQYF.

V usage is TRBV20-1 and J usage is TRBJ2-7, with 8 bases that match TRBD2. The J segment lost 9 bases and the V segment lost 6 bases, leaving 10 bases of the junction unmatched. The CDR3 sequence is 12 residues long. CDR1 and CDR2 (germline): DFQATT, SNEGSKA (reference sequence). The CDR3 DNA reads as TGCAGTGCGCGGACTAGCCAAACGTGGCAGTACTTC. Residues: CSARTSQTWQYF.

The rearrangement uses TRBV20-1 and TRBJ2-5, with 8 bases that match TRBD2. Germline CDR1 and CDR2: DFQATT and SNEGSKA (reference sequence). Unmatched junction bases numbered 8, after V lost 6 bases and J lost 5 bases. The CDR3 runs to 13 residues. The CDR3 DNA follows: TGCAGTGCAAAAGCGGGAGTCCAGGAGACCCAGTACTTC. This sequence encodes CSAKAGVQETQYF.

The rearrangement uses TRBV12-5 and TRBJ1-2; perhaps TRBD1 as D (5 bases). This CDR3 has 13 residues. Looked up from germline, CDR1 is LGHNT and CDR2 is FRNRAP. Trimming cost V 11 bases and J 0 bases, with 13 bases left between them. The CDR3 DNA is TGTGCTTCCGTGGGGCCCCCTAACTATGGCTACACCTTC. Translation: CASVGPPNYGYTF.

This chain's CDR3 is CASSQGLRNTEAFF. CDR3 bases: TGTGCCAGCAGTCAAGGACTGAGGAACACTGAAGCTTTCTTT. The chain recombines TRBV2 with TRBJ1-1; no reliable D call. CDR3 length equals 14 residues. Trimming took 5 bases from V and 1 from J, leaving 11 bases between them. Germline values: CDR1 SNHLY, CDR2 FYNNEI.

The CDR3 loop is CATSPRGLNTGELFF. The CDR3 DNA is TGTGCCACCAGCCCCCGGGGCTTGAACACCGGGGAGCTGTTTTTT. This chain connects TRBV24-1 to TRBJ2-2, with D perhaps TRBD1 or TRBD2 (5 bases each). CDR3 length: 15 amino acids. The V and J ends lost 7 bases and 1 base respectively, with 12 bases between them. Germline CDR1 KGHDR, CDR2 SFDVKD.

J is TRBJ2-7 and V is TRBV5-4; perhaps TRBD1 as D (6 bases). CDR3 length: 13 residues. The V and J ends lost 4 bases and 2 bases respectively, with 10 bases between them. Germline CDR1 reads SGHNT; CDR2 reads YYREEE (reference sequence). CDR3 loop: CASSPGDTYEQYF. The CDR3 DNA is TGTGCCAGCAGCCCAGGGGACACCTACGAGCAGTACTTC.

The chain links TRBV10-2 to TRBJ1-5, with TRBD1 matching 8 bases. With V trimmed by 6 bases and J by 5 bases, 3 bases remained unmatched. Germline assignment: CDR1 WSHSY and CDR2 SAAADI. The CDR3 is 13 amino acids. CDR3 amino acids: CASSQDRDQPQHF. The CDR3 DNA is TGCGCCAGCAGCCAGGACAGGGATCAGCCCCAGCATTTT.

This chain links TRBV2 with TRBJ2-7; D remains ambiguous. V lost 8 bases to trimming and J lost 1 base, with 9 bases between them. This CDR3 comprises 12 residues. Looked up from germline, CDR1 is SNHLY and CDR2 is FYNNEI. The CDR3 coding sequence is TGTGCCAGCCGCCGTCTTTCCTACGAGCAGTACTTC. This translates into CASRRLSYEQYF. The whole variable domain, remainder taken from reference TRBV2 and TRBJ2-7, is EPEVTQTPSHQVTQMGQEVILRCVPISNHLYFYWYRQILGQKVEFLVSFYNNEISEKSEIFDDQFSVERPDGSNFTLKIRSTKLEDSAMYFCASRRLSYEQYFGPGTRLTVT.

The V call is TRBV14, the J call TRBJ1-1; no firm D call. The CDR3 covers 13 residues. Germline CDR1 is SGHDN and CDR2 is FVKESK. The germline V and J ends were trimmed by 1 base and 5 bases, with 8 bases remaining between them. The CDR3 protein is CASSQGSWTEAFF. The DNA for the CDR3 is TGTGCCAGCAGCCAAGGATCCTGGACTGAAGCTTTCTTT.

The chain links TRBV24-1 to TRBJ2-1; TRBD2 aligns across 13 bases. Trimming removed 3 bases from V and 8 bases from J; junction bases left unmatched: 12. The CDR3 runs 18 residues. Germline V gives CDR1 KGHDR, CDR2 SFDVKD. The CDR3 DNA follows: TGTGCCACCAGTGATGGCCTCTACACTAGCGGGAGGGCCGATGAGCAGTTCTTC. Its translation: CATSDGLYTSGRADEQFF.

J is TRBJ1-5 and V is TRBV10-3; D gene unclear. Between the trimmed V and J ends, which lost 5 bases and 2 bases, there was a span of 4 bases. The CDR3 loop spans 12 amino acids. CDR1 ENHRY and CDR2 SYGVKD come from the germline V gene. In DNA form, the CDR3 reads TGTGCCATCAGTTCTGGCAATCAGCCCCAGCATTTT. Translating gives CAISSGNQPQHF.

V gene TRBV7-8 combines with J gene TRBJ2-5; D unclear. The ends were cut back, 2 bases at V and 1 base at J, with 11 bases in the middle. Germline V lookup: CDR1 SGHVS, CDR2 FQNEAQ. The CDR3 covers 15 residues. The CDR3 DNA reads TGTGCCAGCAGCTTAAATTTAGTGATCCAAGAGACCCAGTACTTC. Its translation is CASSLNLVIQETQYF.

This chain links TRBV4-3 with TRBJ1-1; TRBD1 might be the D (5 bases). The V and J ends lost 6 bases and 5 bases respectively, with 16 bases between them. Germline CDR1 reads LGHNA; CDR2 reads YSLEER. This CDR3 has 14 residues. The CDR3 DNA is TGCGCCAGCAGTCCCGGTGGGGGGAGGACTGAAGCTTTCTTT. Encoded protein: CASSPGGGRTEAFF.

Only a few counts were recorded for this clonotype. The V and J genes are TRBV30 and TRBJ1-5, with TRBD1 matching 10 bases. Germline V gene data show CDR1 as GTSNPN and CDR2 as SVGIG (reference sequence). The V gene end was trimmed by 2 bases and the J gene end by 5 bases; junction bases not matched to a gene: 3. CDR3 size: 14 residues. CDR3 nucleotide sequence: TGTGCCTGGAGTCCCGGGACAGGGGATCAGCCCCAGCATTTT. Residues: CAWSPGTGDQPQHF.